This T cell receptor (beta chain) appears in the sequencing data of a study of memory CD4+ T cells and cytomegalovirus serostatus. Turning to the study itself: Healthy Belgian adult donors included under ten CMV-positive and 20 to 30 CMV-negative people.

Clones were sequenced by immunoSEQ multiplex PCR, and TCRdb holds only the in-frame ones, with some missing. The sample lists about 60,000 clones; roughly four fifths were seen once. Germline assignment: CDR1 MNHEY and CDR2 SMNVEV (reference sequence). CDR3 size: 13 residues. Trimming cost V 5 bases and J 10 bases, with 15 bases left between them. The sort gate was single viable CD3+CD4+CD8-CD45RO+ cells for memory CD4+ T cells. Donors' CMV status reflects serum IgG against pp150, pp28, p38, p52. Regarding the study as a whole: A US-trained random forest predicted CMV serostatus with median AUC roughly 0.91.

Notes on this clone: The antigen is not known.

This receptor was taken from an adult in good health and CMV-seronegative. The sample was memory CD4+ T cells from blood. The rearrangement uses TRBV27 and TRBJ2-4; D uncertain. In DNA form, the CDR3 reads TGTGCCAGCAGTACCCGATCGGACGGTATTCAGTACTTC. As protein: CASSTRSDGIQYF.